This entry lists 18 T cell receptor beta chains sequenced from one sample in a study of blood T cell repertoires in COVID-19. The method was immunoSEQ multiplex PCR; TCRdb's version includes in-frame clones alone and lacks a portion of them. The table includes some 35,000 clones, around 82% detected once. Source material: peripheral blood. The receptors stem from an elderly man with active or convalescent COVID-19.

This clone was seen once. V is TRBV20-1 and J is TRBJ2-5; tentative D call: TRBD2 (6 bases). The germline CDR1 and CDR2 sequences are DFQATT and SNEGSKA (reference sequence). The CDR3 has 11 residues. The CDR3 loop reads CSGGVRETQYF. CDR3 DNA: TGCAGCGGAGGGGTCCGGGAGACCCAGTACTTC.

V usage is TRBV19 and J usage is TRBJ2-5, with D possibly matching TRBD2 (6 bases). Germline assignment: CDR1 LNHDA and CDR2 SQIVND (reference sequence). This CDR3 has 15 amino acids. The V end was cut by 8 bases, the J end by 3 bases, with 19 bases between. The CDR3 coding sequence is TGTGCCAGTGGTTCTGTGGTAGCGGACGAAGAGACCCAGTACTTC. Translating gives CASGSVVADEETQYF.

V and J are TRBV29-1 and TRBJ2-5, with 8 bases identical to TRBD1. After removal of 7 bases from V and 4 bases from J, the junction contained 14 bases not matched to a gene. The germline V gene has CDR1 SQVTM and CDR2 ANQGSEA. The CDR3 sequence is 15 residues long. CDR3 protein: CSATRAGGSGETQYF. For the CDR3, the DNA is TGCAGCGCCACTCGGGCAGGGGGCTCAGGAGAGACCCAGTACTTC.

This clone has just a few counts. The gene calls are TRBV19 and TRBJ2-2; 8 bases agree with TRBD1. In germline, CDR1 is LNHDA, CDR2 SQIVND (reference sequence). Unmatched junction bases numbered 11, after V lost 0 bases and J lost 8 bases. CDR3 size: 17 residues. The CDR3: CASSIDSGRGPRGELFF. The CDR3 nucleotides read TGTGCCAGTAGTATAGATTCCGGCAGGGGGCCGAGGGGGGAGCTGTTTTTT.

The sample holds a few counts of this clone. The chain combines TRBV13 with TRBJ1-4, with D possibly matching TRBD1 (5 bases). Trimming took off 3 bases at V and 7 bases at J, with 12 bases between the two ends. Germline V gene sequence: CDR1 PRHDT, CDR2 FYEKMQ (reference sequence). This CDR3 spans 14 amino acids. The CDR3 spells CASSFGRAAEKLFF. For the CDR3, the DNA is TGTGCCAGCAGCTTCGGCAGGGCAGCTGAAAAACTGTTTTTT.

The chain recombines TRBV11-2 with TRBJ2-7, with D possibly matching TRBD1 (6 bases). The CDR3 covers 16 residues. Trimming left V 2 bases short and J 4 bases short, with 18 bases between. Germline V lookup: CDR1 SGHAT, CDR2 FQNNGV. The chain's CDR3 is CASSLSRDIDPYEQYF. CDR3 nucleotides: TGTGCCAGCAGCTTAAGTCGGGACATCGACCCGTACGAGCAGTACTTC.

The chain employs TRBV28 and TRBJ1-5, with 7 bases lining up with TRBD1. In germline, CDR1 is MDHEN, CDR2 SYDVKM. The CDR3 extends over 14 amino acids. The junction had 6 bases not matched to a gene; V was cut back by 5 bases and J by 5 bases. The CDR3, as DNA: TGTGCCAGCAGTACAGGGGAGCCACATCAGCCCCAGCATTTT. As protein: CASSTGEPHQPQHF.

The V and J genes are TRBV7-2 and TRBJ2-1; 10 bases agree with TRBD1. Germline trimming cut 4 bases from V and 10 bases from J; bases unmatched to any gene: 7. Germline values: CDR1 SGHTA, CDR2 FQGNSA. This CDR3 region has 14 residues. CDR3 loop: CASSSRDRGAEQFF. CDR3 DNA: TGTGCCAGCAGCTCGAGGGACAGGGGCGCGGAGCAGTTCTTC.

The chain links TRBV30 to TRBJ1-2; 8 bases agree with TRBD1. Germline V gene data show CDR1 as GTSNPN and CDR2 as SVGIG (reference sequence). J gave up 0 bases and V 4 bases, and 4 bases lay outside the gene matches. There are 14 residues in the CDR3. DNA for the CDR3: TGTGCCTGGACTCGGACAGGGACTAACTATGGCTACACCTTC. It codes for CAWTRTGTNYGYTF.

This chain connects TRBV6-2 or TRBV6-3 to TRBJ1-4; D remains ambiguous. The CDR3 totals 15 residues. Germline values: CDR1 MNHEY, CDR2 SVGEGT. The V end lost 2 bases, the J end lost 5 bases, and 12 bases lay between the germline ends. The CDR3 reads CASSYSWAQNEKLFF. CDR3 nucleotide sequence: TGTGCCAGCAGTTACAGTTGGGCACAAAATGAAAAACTGTTTTTT.

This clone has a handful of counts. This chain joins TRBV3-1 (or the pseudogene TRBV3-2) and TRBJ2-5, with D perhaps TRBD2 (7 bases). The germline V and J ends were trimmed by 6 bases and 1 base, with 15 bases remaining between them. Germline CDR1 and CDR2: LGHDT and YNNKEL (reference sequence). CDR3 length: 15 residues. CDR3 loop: CASRGASGSQETQYF. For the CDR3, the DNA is TGTGCCAGCAGGGGGGCTAGCGGAAGCCAAGAGACCCAGTACTTC.

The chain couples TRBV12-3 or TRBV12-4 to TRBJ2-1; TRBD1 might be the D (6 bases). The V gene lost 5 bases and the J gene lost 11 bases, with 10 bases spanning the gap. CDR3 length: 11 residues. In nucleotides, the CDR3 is TGTGCCAGCAGTAACAGGGTTCAGCAGTTCTTC. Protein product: CASSNRVQQFF.

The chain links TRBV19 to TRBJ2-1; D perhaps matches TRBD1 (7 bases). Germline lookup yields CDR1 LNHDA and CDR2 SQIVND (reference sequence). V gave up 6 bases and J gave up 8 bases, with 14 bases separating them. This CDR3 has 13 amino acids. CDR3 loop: CASRPGGTDEQFF. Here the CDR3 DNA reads TGTGCCAGTAGGCCAGGGGGGACTGATGAGCAGTTCTTC.

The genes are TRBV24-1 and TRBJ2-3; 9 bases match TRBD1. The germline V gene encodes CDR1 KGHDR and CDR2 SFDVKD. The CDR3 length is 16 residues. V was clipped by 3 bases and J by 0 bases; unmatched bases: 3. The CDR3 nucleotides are TGTGCCACCAGTGATCGGACAGGGGCTAGCACAGATACGCAGTATTTT. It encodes CATSDRTGASTDTQYF.

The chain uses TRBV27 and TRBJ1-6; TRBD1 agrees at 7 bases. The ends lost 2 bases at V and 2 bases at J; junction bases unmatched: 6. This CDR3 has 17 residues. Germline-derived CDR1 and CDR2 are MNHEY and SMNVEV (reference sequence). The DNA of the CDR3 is TGTGCCAGCAGTTTAGAGGGCAGGGGGACCTATAATTCACCCCTCCACTTT. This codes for CASSLEGRGTYNSPLHF.

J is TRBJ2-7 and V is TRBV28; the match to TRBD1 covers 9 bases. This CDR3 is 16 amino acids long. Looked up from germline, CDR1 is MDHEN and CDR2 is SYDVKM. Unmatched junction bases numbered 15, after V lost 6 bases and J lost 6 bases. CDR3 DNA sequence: TGTGCCAGCAGCCCCTCAACAGGGGGCATATCCCTCGAGCAGTACTTC. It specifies CASSPSTGGISLEQYF.

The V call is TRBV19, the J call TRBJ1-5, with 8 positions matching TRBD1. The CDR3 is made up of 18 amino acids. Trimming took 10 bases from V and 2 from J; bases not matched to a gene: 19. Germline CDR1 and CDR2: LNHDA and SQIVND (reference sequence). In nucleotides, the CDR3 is TGTGCCACGAACGGCCAGGGGGCTAGTATGTATGGCAATCAGCCCCAGCATTTT. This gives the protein CATNGQGASMYGNQPQHF. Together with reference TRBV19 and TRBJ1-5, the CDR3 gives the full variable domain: DGGITQSPKYLFRKEGQNVTLSCEQNLNHDAMYWYRQDPGQGLRLIYYSQIVNDFQKGDIAEGYSVSREKKESFPLTVTSAQKNPTAFYLCATNGQGASMYGNQPQHFGDGTRLSIL.

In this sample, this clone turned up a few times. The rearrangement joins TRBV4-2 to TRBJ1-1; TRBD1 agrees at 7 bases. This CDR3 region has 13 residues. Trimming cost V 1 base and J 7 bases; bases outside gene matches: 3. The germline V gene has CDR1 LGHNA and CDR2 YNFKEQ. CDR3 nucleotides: TGTGCCAGCAGCCAAGGGGACAGATTTGAAGCTTTCTTT. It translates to CASSQGDRFEAFF.